The TCR beta chain under discussion was sequenced for a study of T cell responses to AZD1222 COVID-19 vaccine. Clones were sequenced by immunoSEQ multiplex PCR, and TCRdb holds only the in-frame ones, with some missing. Among 95,000 to 150,000 clones, under 90% were seen once, and the ten largest hold around 7.7%. The CDR3 runs 14 residues. The V gene's germline CDR1 is KGHSH and CDR2 LQKENI. Losses at the gene ends were 0 bases for V and 12 bases for J; bases not matched to a gene: 10. This chain joins TRBV18 and TRBJ1-1, with 7 positions matching TRBD1. The TCR sequence derives from an adult in good health. This specimen was peripheral blood, taken on day 0 of AZD1222 vaccination. The CDR3, as DNA: TGTGCCAGCTCACCACCGGCAAGGACAGGCTTGACTTTCTTT. Translated, it gives CASSPPARTGLTFF.